These T cell receptor beta chains were read from a single sample in a study of cytomegalovirus exposure and HLA in healthy donors. Clones were read by immunoSEQ multiplex PCR, and TCRdb kept only the in-frame ones, dropping some. The sample shows about 100,000 clones, around four fifths of them seen only once. Sequencing was performed on PBMCs. Every receptor here comes from a man aged 40-49 years in good health and CMV-seronegative. Both conserved end residues are part of each CDR3. Fields, in order: V gene, CDR3 length, D gene, J gene, clone size, CDR3 protein, CDR3 DNA. A D gene is named only where the DNA matches it firmly. Clone sizes are given selectively: once, few, many, or a class where the clone is expanded.

TRBV6-5	16	TRBD1	TRBJ1-2	NA	CASSYSGTGINYGYTF	TGTGCCAGCAGTTACTCCGGGACAGGGATAAACTATGGCTACACCTTC
TRBV5-1	15	TRBD2	TRBJ2-3	NA	CASSLVASGGDTQYF	TGCGCCAGCAGCTTGGTGGCTAGCGGCGGAGATACGCAGTATTTT
TRBV10-1	12	TRBD2	TRBJ2-1	NA	CASIGSGDEQFF	TGCGCCAGCATTGGTAGCGGGGATGAGCAGTTCTTC
TRBV7-8	16	NA	TRBJ2-1	NA	CASSFFWGVTYNEQFF	TGTGCCAGCAGCTTCTTTTGGGGGGTTACCTACAATGAGCAGTTCTTC
TRBV6-4	15	NA	TRBJ1-2	NA	CASSDSTGGSYGYTF	TGTGCCAGCAGTGACTCCACCGGCGGTAGCTATGGCTACACCTTC
TRBV7-6	15	TRBD2	TRBJ2-3	NA	CASSSPRGDTDTQYF	TGTGCCAGCAGCTCTCCTCGGGGGGACACAGATACGCAGTATTTT
TRBV28	13	NA	TRBJ1-2	few	CASRSGDNYGYTF	TGTGCCAGCAGATCAGGGGATAACTATGGCTACACCTTC
TRBV9	16	NA	TRBJ2-2	NA	CASRVGPGANTGELFF	TGTGCCAGCAGGGTGGGACCGGGAGCGAACACCGGGGAGCTGTTTTTT
TRBV6-6	13	NA	TRBJ2-3	NA	CASSPGNTDTQYF	TGTGCCAGCAGTCCGGGTAACACAGATACGCAGTATTTT
TRBV7-3	20	TRBD2	TRBJ2-2	NA	CASSSQPPGLAGGYTGELFF	TGTGCCAGCAGCTCCCAACCCCCGGGACTAGCGGGGGGGTACACCGGGGAGCTGTTTTTT
TRBV9	14	TRBD1	TRBJ1-6	NA	CASSARDRNSPLHF	TGTGCCAGCAGCGCCCGGGACAGAAATTCACCCCTCCACTTT
TRBV7-3	12	TRBD1	TRBJ1-1	NA	CASSSTGTEAFF	TGTGCCAGCAGCTCGACAGGGACTGAAGCTTTCTTT
TRBV5-5	17	NA	TRBJ2-3	NA	CASSLAGGNMGTDTQYF	TGTGCCAGCAGCTTGGCGGGGGGCAATATGGGCACAGATACGCAGTATTTT
TRBV7-9	15	NA	TRBJ1-1	once	CASSLVLTENTEAFF	TGTGCCAGCAGCTTAGTCCTTACAGAGAACACTGAAGCTTTCTTT
TRBV5-4	15	NA	TRBJ1-2	NA	CASSFPPSRGYGYTF	TGTGCCAGCAGCTTCCCCCCTTCCCGGGGGTATGGCTACACCTTC
TRBV7-9	13	NA	TRBJ1-2	NA	CASSFRGDYGYTF	TGTGCCAGCAGCTTTAGAGGTGACTATGGCTACACCTTC
TRBV28	14	NA	TRBJ2-1	NA	CASSWGGSYNEQFF	TGTGCCAGCAGTTGGGGAGGCTCCTACAATGAGCAGTTCTTC
TRBV30	17	NA	TRBJ1-6	NA	CAWTPRGRSYYNSPLHF	TGTGCCTGGACCCCCAGGGGCAGGTCCTACTATAATTCCCCCCTCCACTTT
TRBV5-1	16	NA	TRBJ2-2	NA	CASSLAVGRNTGELFF	TGCGCCAGCAGCTTGGCCGTTGGTAGGAACACCGGGGAGCTGTTTTTT
TRBV7-3	15	TRBD1	TRBJ1-4	few	CASSFGQGGSEKLFF	TGTGCCAGCAGCTTCGGACAGGGGGGGAGTGAAAAACTGTTTTTT
TRBV5-4	16	NA	TRBJ1-1	NA	CASSFSGARGDTEAFF	TGTGCCAGCAGCTTCTCGGGCGCCCGCGGGGACACTGAAGCTTTCTTT
TRBV12-5	13	TRBD1	TRBJ1-1	few	CASGLPGGPEAFF	TGTGCTAGTGGTTTGCCAGGGGGGCCTGAAGCTTTCTTT
TRBV5-8	15	TRBD2	TRBJ2-5	NA	CASSSGLAGRETQYF	TGTGCCAGCAGCTCAGGACTAGCCGGGCGAGAGACCCAGTACTTC
TRBV15	15	NA	TRBJ2-7	NA	CATSRDRGKSYEQYF	TGTGCCACCAGCAGAGATAGGGGCAAGAGCTACGAGCAGTACTTC
TRBV18	18	NA	TRBJ1-3	NA	CASSPPGAGPFSGNTIYF	TGTGCCAGCTCACCACCCGGGGCGGGGCCCTTCTCTGGAAACACCATATATTTT
TRBV18	16	TRBD1	TRBJ1-2	NA	CASSPPGGGTLYGYTF	TGTGCCAGCTCACCTCCAGGGGGCGGTACCCTCTATGGCTACACCTTC
TRBV19	14	NA	TRBJ2-1	NA	CASSIPPGQSEQFF	TGTGCCAGTAGTATCCCTCCGGGACAAAGTGAGCAGTTCTTC
TRBV4-1	16	NA	TRBJ1-4	once	CASSQDEGATNEKLLF	TGCGCCAGCAGCCAAGATGAGGGTGCGACTAATGAAAAACTGCTTTTT
TRBV28	15	TRBD1	TRBJ1-1	NA	CASSLRTGWGTEAFF	TGTGCCAGCAGTCTAAGGACAGGGTGGGGCACTGAAGCTTTCTTT
TRBV19	17	NA	TRBJ1-4	NA	CASKLNLHTTANEKLFF	TGTGCCAGTAAGCTAAACCTCCACACGACAGCTAATGAAAAACTGTTTTTT
TRBV7-9	15	TRBD2	TRBJ2-5	once	CASSSRTSGGETQYF	TGTGCCAGCAGCTCGCGGACTAGCGGGGGAGAGACCCAGTACTTC
TRBV10-2	15	TRBD1	TRBJ1-6	NA	CASRRPGTANSPLHF	TGCGCCAGCAGACGTCCGGGGACAGCTAATTCACCCCTCCACTTT
TRBV4-1	16	TRBD1	TRBJ1-6	NA	CASSQEQDRWGSPLHF	TGCGCCAGCAGCCAAGAGCAGGACAGGTGGGGTTCACCCCTCCACTTT
TRBV5-1	15	TRBD2	TRBJ2-7	NA	CASSTLAGGTREQYF	TGCGCCAGCAGCACATTAGCGGGGGGGACTCGGGAGCAGTACTTC
TRBV7-9	14	TRBD1	TRBJ1-1	NA	CSSSSLTGETEAFF	TGTTCCAGCAGCTCCCTGACAGGGGAGACTGAAGCTTTCTTT
TRBV6-1	16	TRBD1	TRBJ1-2	few	CASSDTPAGGLYGYTF	TGTGCCAGCAGTGATACCCCCGCAGGGGGTCTATATGGCTACACCTTC
TRBV5-1	14	TRBD1	TRBJ1-1	NA	CASSWGTGNTEAFF	TGCGCCAGCAGCTGGGGGACAGGGAATACTGAAGCTTTCTTT
TRBV5-1	14	NA	TRBJ1-6	few	CASSPRDFNSPLHF	TGCGCCAGCAGCCCAAGGGACTTCAATTCACCCCTCCACTTT
TRBV29-1	15	NA	TRBJ1-1	NA	CSVHRGLSKNTEAFF	TGCAGCGTTCATAGGGGCCTGTCGAAGAACACTGAAGCTTTCTTT
TRBV28	14	TRBD1	TRBJ1-2	NA	CASRPTGAYYGYTF	TGTGCCAGCAGGCCAACAGGGGCCTACTATGGCTACACCTTC
TRBV7-2	15	TRBD1	TRBJ2-4	NA	CASSWGKGAGNIQYF	TGTGCCAGCAGCTGGGGCAAGGGGGCTGGAAACATTCAGTACTTC
TRBV4-1	18	NA	TRBJ1-5	NA	CASSQEGSDLSGNQPQHF	TGCGCCAGCAGCCAAGAGGGCAGTGACCTTTCTGGCAATCAGCCCCAGCATTTT
TRBV7-3	21	NA	TRBJ1-2	NA	CASSLRGPGGRLFGGDYGYTF	TGTGCCAGCAGCTTACGAGGCCCCGGAGGCCGCCTCTTCGGGGGGGACTATGGCTACACCTTC
TRBV27	15	TRBD1	TRBJ1-1	NA	CASSLRGQGNTEAFF	TGTGCCAGCAGTTTACGAGGACAGGGAAATACTGAAGCTTTCTTT
TRBV27	14	TRBD1	TRBJ1-1	NA	CASRWTGENTEAFF	TGTGCCAGCAGGTGGACAGGGGAGAACACTGAAGCTTTCTTT
TRBV28	15	TRBD1	TRBJ1-5	NA	CASSSDRGQSKPQHF	TGTGCCAGCAGCTCGGACAGGGGGCAGTCGAAGCCCCAGCATTTT
TRBV7-3	13	NA	TRBJ1-1	few	CASSLSVNTEAFF	TGTGCCAGCAGCTTATCAGTGAACACTGAAGCTTTCTTT
TRBV5-1	14	NA	TRBJ2-5	NA	CASSLATGSETQYF	TGCGCCAGCAGCTTGGCCACGGGGTCAGAGACCCAGTACTTC
TRBV29-1	12	NA	TRBJ2-1	NA	CSVEDRVYEQFF	TGCAGCGTTGAAGACAGGGTGTATGAGCAGTTCTTC